Listed here are 25 T cell receptor beta chains from one sample, sequenced in a study of shared clonotypes between healthy human individuals (dated by TCRdb to about 2020). Libraries were constructed by the immunoSEQ multiplex PCR assay. Here the immuneACCESS table is served through TCRdb, limited to in-frame sequences with V and J called. Missing clones are a known gap in these copies; in checked studies unresolved V genes cover under half, and the rest lacks a known reason. This sample is represented by over 400,000 clones; more than 95% of them were singletons. Clones ranked in the top ten supply 0.05% to 0.08% of the sample. The source material was naive CD4+ T cells sorted from blood. The cell subset or site label for this specimen denotes: CD45RA+ positively selected. These receptors were taken from a woman in her twenties or thirties in good health.

CDR3 nucleotides: TGCGCCAGCAGCCCCCGCCTGGTCAATCAGCCCCAGCATTTT. Translated: CASSPRLVNQPQHF. This sequence joins TRBV4-1 and TRBJ1-5; D ambiguous. Trimming stripped 4 bases from V and 3 bases from J, with 10 bases between. The CDR3 is 14 amino acids. Looked up from germline, CDR1 is MGHRA and CDR2 is YSYEKL.

CDR3 in amino acids: CASLALAGGRTGELFF. CDR3 DNA sequence: TGTGCCAGCCTGGCCCTAGCGGGGGGTCGGACCGGGGAGCTGTTTTTT. The chain joins TRBV27 to TRBJ2-2; 11 bases agree with TRBD2. CDR1 is MNHEY and CDR2 is SMNVEV in the germline V gene (reference sequence). CDR3 length: 16 residues. V lost 8 bases, J lost 5 bases, and 10 bases stayed unmatched.

Only one count was recorded for this clone. The chain employs TRBV19 and TRBJ2-7, with D tentatively TRBD2 (8 bases). Trimming pared 10 bases from V and 5 bases from J, leaving 24 bases between. The CDR3 consists of 15 residues. Per germline, CDR1 LNHDA and CDR2 SQIVND (reference sequence). CDR3: CATKKGASGSHEQYF. CDR3 nucleotide sequence: TGTGCCACTAAGAAGGGGGCTAGCGGGTCCCACGAGCAGTACTTC. Based on the CDR3 plus reference TRBV19 and TRBJ2-7, the full variable domain is DGGITQSPKYLFRKEGQNVTLSCEQNLNHDAMYWYRQDPGQGLRLIYYSQIVNDFQKGDIAEGYSVSREKKESFPLTVTSAQKNPTAFYLCATKKGASGSHEQYFGPGTRLTVT.

A single count supports this clone. The rearrangement uses TRBV2 and TRBJ2-1; 9 nucleotides agree with TRBD1. The ends lost 8 bases at V and 1 base at J; junction bases unmatched: 3. CDR1 is SNHLY and CDR2 is FYNNEI in the germline V gene. The CDR3 length is 14 residues. The CDR3 DNA follows: TGTGCCAGCGGGGGACAGGGATCCTACAATGAGCAGTTCTTC. It specifies CASGGQGSYNEQFF.

This clone was counted once. The chain uses TRBV19 and TRBJ2-5; D is unclear. The CDR3 runs to 12 residues. Germline CDR1 reads LNHDA; CDR2 reads SQIVND (reference sequence). Trimming removed 3 bases at V and 7 bases at J, with 9 bases between. Written as DNA, the CDR3 is TGTGCCAGTAGTATTCCTAGAGCGACCCAGTACTTC. This codes for CASSIPRATQYF.

The chain is built from TRBV28 and TRBJ2-3, with D perhaps assigned TRBD1 or TRBD2 (5 bases each). The CDR3 totals 15 residues. CDR1 is MDHEN and CDR2 is SYDVKM in the germline V gene. V was cut by 4 bases and J by 0 bases, with 11 bases left in between. The CDR3 region has the DNA TGTGCCAGCAGTTCCTTGGGGGAGAGCACAGATACGCAGTATTTT. Its protein product is CASSSLGESTDTQYF. Together with reference TRBV28 and TRBJ2-3, the CDR3 gives the full variable domain: DVKVTQSSRYLVKRTGEKVFLECVQDMDHENMFWYRQDPGLGLRLIYFSYDVKMKEKGDIPEGYSVSREKKERFSLILESASTNQTSMYLCASSSLGESTDTQYFGPGTRLTVL.

The J gene is TRBJ2-3, the V gene TRBV19, with D hard to call. V lost 6 bases, J lost 6 bases, and 19 bases lay in between. CDR3 length: 15 residues. Germline V gives CDR1 LNHDA, CDR2 SQIVND (reference sequence). The CDR3 DNA is TGTGCCAGTAGCACTCTAGGGCACAAGACTGATACGCAGTATTTT. It is translated as CASSTLGHKTDTQYF.

The rearrangement joins TRBV28 to TRBJ2-2; 7 positions agree with TRBD1. The J segment lost 7 bases and the V segment lost 5 bases, leaving 10 bases of the junction unmatched. Germline-derived CDR1 and CDR2 are MDHEN and SYDVKM. The CDR3 sequence is 15 residues long. The chain's CDR3 is CASSEGQGVGGELFF. CDR3 DNA sequence: TGTGCCAGCAGTGAGGGCCAGGGGGTGGGCGGGGAGCTGTTTTTT.

This chain joins TRBV9 and TRBJ1-3; D is undetermined. CDR3 length: 14 amino acids. Trimming removed 3 bases at V and 0 bases at J, with 7 bases between. The germline V gene encodes CDR1 SGDLS and CDR2 YYNGEE. In DNA, the CDR3 is TGTGCCAGCAGCGAGGGAATCTCTGGAAACACCATATATTTT. Translation: CASSEGISGNTIYF.

This clone appeared once. The V call is TRBV4-1, the J call TRBJ2-5; 7 positions match TRBD1. The germline V gene encodes CDR1 MGHRA and CDR2 YSYEKL. Trimming cost V 3 bases and J 6 bases; bases outside gene matches: 13. The CDR3 length is 16 residues. CDR3 bases: TGCGCCAGCAGCCATTTAGGGGGCAGGGCGGAGAAGACCCAGTACTTC. Translated: CASSHLGGRAEKTQYF.

This sequence joins TRBV2 and TRBJ2-1, with D unclear. V dropped 1 base and J dropped 2 bases, with 9 bases sitting between them. CDR1 SNHLY and CDR2 FYNNEI come from the germline V gene. This CDR3 comprises 15 residues. The CDR3 spells CASSEDALPYNEQFF. In nucleotides, the CDR3 is TGTGCCAGCAGTGAAGATGCACTCCCCTACAATGAGCAGTTCTTC.

This clone was recorded only once. CDR3: CASSWGATNEKLFF. Written as DNA, the CDR3 is TGCGCCAGCAGCTGGGGGGCAACTAATGAAAAACTGTTTTTT. This chain links TRBV5-1 with TRBJ1-4, with TRBD1 as a possible D gene (5 bases). This CDR3 spans 14 amino acids. Trimming shortened V by 3 bases and J by 0 bases, and 6 bases separated the two germline ends. Germline V gene lookup returns CDR1 SGHRS and CDR2 YFSETQ.

The chain combines TRBV27 with TRBJ2-6, with D uncertain. Germline CDR1 MNHEY, CDR2 SMNVEV (reference sequence). The V end was cut by 6 bases, the J end by 0 bases, with 3 bases between. The CDR3 has 13 residues. CDR3 residues: CASRPSGANVLTF. As DNA, the CDR3 is TGTGCCAGCAGGCCCTCTGGGGCCAACGTCCTGACTTTC.

The chain employs TRBV7-2 and TRBJ1-3; 7 nucleotides agree with TRBD1. Trimming took 3 bases from V and 4 from J; bases not matched to a gene: 6. CDR1 SGHTA and CDR2 FQGNSA come from the germline V gene. The CDR3 has 15 amino acids. In DNA, the CDR3 is TGTGCCAGCAGCTTGACAGGGATGGAGGGAAACACCATATATTTT. Amino acids: CASSLTGMEGNTIYF.

V usage is TRBV14 and J usage is TRBJ2-4, with D possibly being TRBD2 (6 bases). The CDR3 runs to 18 residues. Germline CDR1 SGHDN, CDR2 FVKESK. V was shortened by 1 base and J by 1 base, with 17 bases between the two germline ends. The CDR3 region has the DNA TGTGCCAGCAGCCAAGCCCCTCAGGGCGCGGGGGCCAAAAACATTCAGTACTTC. It codes for CASSQAPQGAGAKNIQYF. The variable domain in full, with the rest retrieved from reference TRBV14 and TRBJ2-4, is EAGVTQFPSHSVIEKGQTVTLRCDPISGHDNLYWYRRVMGKEIKFLLHFVKESKQDESGMPNNRFLAERTGGTYSTLKVQPAELEDSGVYFCASSQAPQGAGAKNIQYFGAGTRLSVL.

V is TRBV28 and J is TRBJ2-6, with TRBD1 matching over 7 bases. J gave up 10 bases and V 1 base, and 7 bases lay outside the gene matches. The CDR3 sequence is 15 residues long. Germline V lookup: CDR1 MDHEN, CDR2 SYDVKM. The CDR3 loop is CASSLSTGVKNVLTF. The CDR3 nucleotides are TGTGCCAGCAGTTTATCCACAGGGGTCAAAAACGTCCTGACTTTC.

The CDR3 loop is CASSPWGQPMNTEAFF. The DNA for the CDR3 is TGTGCCAGCAGTCCGTGGGGACAGCCTATGAACACTGAAGCTTTCTTT. The chain links TRBV28 to TRBJ1-1; 7 nucleotides match TRBD1. After removal of 5 bases from V and 0 bases from J, the junction contained 9 bases not matched to a gene. CDR1 and CDR2 from the germline V gene are MDHEN and SYDVKM. The CDR3 is 16 amino acids.

This chain uses TRBV5-1 with TRBJ1-4; 8 bases line up with TRBD1. V dropped 3 bases and J dropped 6; count of bases not matched to a gene: 10. This CDR3 spans 16 amino acids. The germline gives CDR1 SGHRS, CDR2 YFSETQ. CDR3: CASSSSRDRWDEKLFF. The CDR3 region has the DNA TGCGCCAGCAGCTCATCCCGGGACAGGTGGGATGAAAAACTGTTTTTT.

V and J are TRBV29-1 and TRBJ2-1; 7 nucleotides match TRBD2. The CDR3 has 16 amino acids. The J segment lost 3 bases and the V segment lost 0 bases, leaving 8 bases of the junction unmatched. Germline CDR1 SQVTM, CDR2 ANQGSEA. CDR3 residues: CSVEEPRGSGYNEQFF. Written as DNA, the CDR3 is TGCAGCGTTGAAGAACCGCGGGGGTCGGGCTACAATGAGCAGTTCTTC.

The V gene is TRBV5-8, the J gene TRBJ1-5, with TRBD1 matching over 10 bases. Germline V gives CDR1 SGHTS, CDR2 YDEGEE. The CDR3 totals 16 residues. V shed 3 bases and J 2 bases; nucleotides not matched to a gene: 5. CDR3 coding DNA: TGTGCCAGCAGCTCAGCCGGACAGGGGGGCAATCAGCCCCAGCATTTT. Translation gives CASSSAGQGGNQPQHF.

This clone was detected only once. The chain is built from TRBV6-1 and TRBJ2-5, with TRBD1 matching 7 bases. This CDR3 contains 14 residues. The germline gives CDR1 MNHNS, CDR2 SASEGT. The junction had 10 bases not matched to a gene; V was cut back by 10 bases and J by 2 bases. This CDR3 is CATLTGWYQETQYF. The CDR3 coding sequence is TGTGCCACTTTGACAGGGTGGTATCAAGAGACCCAGTACTTC.

A note on this clone: The sample holds other DNA sequences that translate to the same CDR3. The chain couples TRBV28 to TRBJ2-7, with 8 bases identical to TRBD1. The CDR3 runs 14 residues. V gave up 1 base and J gave up 3 bases; unmatched junction bases: 2. CDR1 and CDR2 (germline): MDHEN, SYDVKM. Written as DNA, the CDR3 is TGTGCCAGCAGTTTATATGACAGGGGCTACGAGCAGTACTTC. It codes for CASSLYDRGYEQYF.

The J gene is TRBJ2-5, the V gene TRBV29-1; 8 nucleotides match TRBD1. The J call may be wrong; the DNA end is better matched by TRBJ2-7. The germline V gene has CDR1 SQVTM and CDR2 ANQGSEA. CDR3 size: 14 residues. The CDR3 here is CSVVGQVDSYEQYF. CDR3 sequence (DNA): TGCAGCGTTGTGGGACAGGTTGACTCCTACGAGCAGTACTTC.

CDR3 sequence: CASSLEAGGGTTDTQYF. CDR3 sequence (DNA): TGTGCCAGCAGCTTAGAGGCGGGAGGGGGAACCACAGATACGCAGTATTTT. The V and J genes are TRBV7-9 and TRBJ2-3; 9 nucleotides align to TRBD2. The V gene's germline CDR1 is SEHNR and CDR2 FQNEAQ (reference sequence). The V and J ends lost 1 base and 2 bases, in that order; junction bases with no gene match: 7. The CDR3 sequence is 17 residues long.

A single count supports this clone. The chain links TRBV19 to TRBJ1-4; D is unclear. The CDR3 covers 15 residues. CDR1 is LNHDA, CDR2 SQIVND, per germline (reference sequence). Trimming cost V 6 bases and J 2 bases, with 13 bases left between them. The CDR3 nucleotides are TGTGCCAGTAGGCCTTTATCGGACACTAATGAAAAACTGTTTTTT. Amino acid sequence: CASRPLSDTNEKLFF. Based on the CDR3 plus reference TRBV19 and TRBJ1-4, the full variable domain is DGGITQSPKYLFRKEGQNVTLSCEQNLNHDAMYWYRQDPGQGLRLIYYSQIVNDFQKGDIAEGYSVSREKKESFPLTVTSAQKNPTAFYLCASRPLSDTNEKLFFGSGTQLSVL.